Reported below is one TCR beta chain. These data come from a study of PD-1 blockade in classical Hodgkin lymphoma. Using immunoSEQ multiplex PCR, the repertoire was profiled, and TCRdb retains in-frame clones only, with some absent. This sample has 75,000 to 100,000 clones; roughly 76% occur once, and the top ten carry less than 20%. With V trimmed by 2 bases and J by 2 bases, 5 bases remained unmatched. Germline V gene sequence: CDR1 SGDLS, CDR2 YYNGEE. CDR3 length: 15 residues. Each patient experienced a relapse that followed autologous stem cell transplantation, and brentuximab vedotin exposure varied.

The chain carries TRBV9 and TRBJ2-5, with 8 bases fitting TRBD1. The specimen comprised peripheral blood mononuclear cells (PBMCs), sampled before the second cycle of nivolumab. The sequence was obtained from a human donor with classical Hodgkin lymphoma. CDR3: CASSVRQGLQETQYF. Written as DNA, the CDR3 is TGTGCCAGCAGCGTCCGACAGGGGCTGCAAGAGACCCAGTACTTC.